The 14 T cell receptor beta chains below were found in one sample sequenced in a study of breast tumors, draining lymph nodes, adjacent tissues. The lymph nodes were axillary draining lymph nodes from breast cancer patients. A single record per CDR3 protein comes from TCRdb applying MiXCR to the multiplex PCR reads. The repertoire holds a few hundred thousand distinct CDR3 sequences, with nearly 35% as singletons. Sequencing was done on a sample of axillary lymph node tissue. The receptors derive from a female donor with breast cancer. Some clones in this sample may be carry-over from other donors' samples.

The sample holds many counts of this clonotype. The rearrangement uses TRBV12-3 or TRBV12-4 and TRBJ1-2, with a tentative D call TRBD1 (5 bases). The CDR3 is made up of 12 amino acids. The V and J ends lost 2 bases and 7 bases respectively, with 8 bases between them. CDR3 sequence: CASSLTGLGYTF. CDR3 DNA sequence: TGTGCCAGCAGTTTAACGGGGCTTGGCTACACCTTC.

Many counts were recorded for this clonotype. The rearrangement joins TRBV3-1 to TRBJ1-2; 7 bases fit TRBD1. The trim removed 0 bases at V and 5 bases at J, leaving 6 bases unmatched. Germline-derived CDR1 and CDR2 are LGHDT and YNNKEL (reference sequence). There are 15 residues in the CDR3. CDR3 amino acids: CASSQDHTGDYGYTF. In nucleotides, the CDR3 is TGTGCCAGCAGCCAAGATCACACAGGGGATTATGGCTACACCTTC.

This clonotype was detected only a few times. This sequence joins TRBV11-2 and TRBJ2-2; maybe TRBD2 (6 bases). V was cut by 5 bases and J by 5 bases, with 18 bases left in between. The germline gives CDR1 SGHAT, CDR2 FQNNGV. The CDR3 extends over 16 amino acids. The CDR3 protein is CASSRSPGEATGELFF. CDR3 in DNA: TGTGCCAGCAGCCGCAGCCCGGGGGAGGCTACCGGGGAGCTGTTTTTT.

As regards this clonotype: A read error is likely, as this CDR3 ends without the conserved phenylalanine or tryptophan. The DNA is omitted, as the CDR3 cannot be located on it reliably, and the CDR3 follows TCRdb's listing. The chain links TRBV5-1 to TRBJ1-6. Per germline, CDR1 SGHRS and CDR2 YFSETQ. Ends included, the CDR3 has 8 residues. The CDR3 is CASSAATS.

There are a few counts of this clonotype. This chain joins TRBV27 and TRBJ1-6, with D possibly being TRBD1 (5 bases). The CDR3 is made up of 17 amino acids. V was trimmed by 0 bases and J by 8 bases, leaving 17 bases between them. The germline V gene has CDR1 MNHEY and CDR2 SMNVEV (reference sequence). CDR3 sequence: CASSLSSGHWNHSPLHF. In DNA, the CDR3 is TGTGCCAGCAGTTTATCGAGTGGACACTGGAATCATTCACCCCTCCACTTT.

The chain has TRBV30 and TRBJ1-4; D gene uncertain. V lost 0 bases, J lost 4 bases, and 12 bases lay in between. CDR1 is GTSNPN and CDR2 is SVGIG in the germline V gene (reference sequence). CDR3 size: 15 residues. DNA for the CDR3: TGTGCCTGGAGTGTTTCTGGACTTTATAATGAAAAACTGTTTTTT. Encoded protein: CAWSVSGLYNEKLFF.

The chain links TRBV6-5 to TRBJ2-3, with 11 nucleotides matching TRBD2. Germline loops: CDR1 MNHEY, CDR2 SVGAGI. This CDR3 is built from 16 residues. V dropped 4 bases and J dropped 0; count of bases not matched to a gene: 3. Here the CDR3 reads CASSWGLAVSTDTQYF. For the CDR3, the DNA is TGTGCCAGCAGTTGGGGACTAGCGGTGAGCACAGATACGCAGTATTTT.

The V and J genes are TRBV4-3 and TRBJ2-3; a possible D gene is TRBD1 (8 bases). Between the trimmed V and J ends, which lost 4 bases and 2 bases, there was a span of 22 bases. Germline CDR1 and CDR2: LGHNA and YSLEER. The CDR3 runs 18 residues. The CDR3 spells CASSPRAGQGLITDTQYF. CDR3 coding DNA: TGCGCCAGCAGCCCCCGAGCAGGACAGGGACTAATCACAGATACGCAGTATTTT.

The table lists this clonotype with many counts. V gene TRBV12-3 or TRBV12-4 combines with J gene TRBJ1-5; maybe TRBD1 (6 bases). V lost 0 bases, J lost 5 bases, and 8 bases lay in between. This CDR3 comprises 14 residues. CDR3 DNA: TGTGCCAGCAGTTTAGCAGGGGGTGATCAGCCCCAGCATTTT. Protein: CASSLAGGDQPQHF.

The chain has TRBV7-3 and TRBJ1-5; weak D call: TRBD1 (5 bases). Trimming took off 4 bases at V and 3 bases at J, with 13 bases between the two ends. Per the germline V gene, CDR1 is SGHTA and CDR2 is FQGTGA. The length of the CDR3 is 15 residues. The DNA of the CDR3 is TGTGCCAGCAGCTCTAACACCGGGGCCAATCAGCCCCAGCATTTT. Its translation is CASSSNTGANQPQHF.

Worth noting for this clonotype: Possible read error: a much larger clone is one base away. The rearrangement joins TRBV11-1 to TRBJ2-7; maybe TRBD1 (6 bases). Germline V gene sequence: CDR1 SGHAT, CDR2 FQDESV (reference sequence). This CDR3 region has 13 residues. Trimming pared 4 bases from V and 6 bases from J, leaving 13 bases between. This CDR3 is CASSSRDTSEQYF. The DNA of the CDR3 is TGTGCCAGCAGCTCCCGGGACACCTCCGAGCAGTACTTC.

The chain carries TRBV11-3 and TRBJ2-4; the match to TRBD1 covers 9 bases. Germline V CDR1 and CDR2: SGHNT, YENEEA. Trimming cost V 3 bases and J 5 bases; bases outside gene matches: 2. The CDR3 contains 14 residues. The CDR3 spells CASSFGQGQNIQYF. Here the CDR3 DNA reads TGTGCCAGCAGCTTCGGACAGGGGCAAAACATTCAGTACTTC.

This chain uses TRBV7-2 with TRBJ2-5, with 8 bases matching TRBD2. This CDR3 contains 16 residues. V lost 3 bases to trimming and J lost 0 bases; unmatched junction nucleotides: 6. CDR1 and CDR2 (germline): SGHTA, FQGNSA. This chain's CDR3 is CASSFRTSPYQETQYF. The CDR3 nucleotides are TGTGCCAGCAGCTTCCGGACTAGCCCGTACCAAGAGACCCAGTACTTC.

This clonotype was observed many times. The V gene is TRBV10-3, the J gene TRBJ2-7; weak D call: TRBD2 (5 bases). Germline lookup yields CDR1 ENHRY and CDR2 SYGVKD. V was pared by 10 bases and J by 6 bases, with 10 bases between. The CDR3 sequence is 10 residues long. The chain's CDR3 is CATGEGEQYF. The CDR3 coding sequence is TGTGCCACCGGTGAGGGCGAGCAGTACTTC.